The T cell receptor (beta chain) described here comes from a study of human T cells and chemical hapten exposure. Study in general: For sensitization, 2% DPC was applied to an approximately 2 cm by approximately 2 cm patch of upper inner arm skin.

Time point meaning: patch test 1, 2 weeks after DPC sensitization. Regarding treatment: therapeutic diphenylcyclopropenone sensitization with weekly scalp DPC. Germline CDR1 is KGHDR and CDR2 is SFDVKD. This CDR3 is 11 amino acids long. The V gene lost 5 bases and the J gene lost 6 bases, with 3 bases spanning the gap. TCRdb processed the RACE reads anew with MiXCR; each CDR3 protein has one entry. The profile covers about 340,000 distinct CDR3 sequences, with around 6.9% appearing a single time and 8.4% taken by the ten largest. This clonotype appeared many times. Its specificity is not known. Findings and caveats of the study: Compared to controls, expanded TCRs made significantly more large clusters of similar CDR3s. Among TCRs, those above 1 in 1000 frequency were unaffected by DPC sensitization. PT1 expanded TCR numbers tracked positively with patch test score.

The chain employs TRBV24-1 and TRBJ2-2; D unclear. The source is a woman aged 18-30 years with alopecia areata. Some clones in this sample may be carry-over from other donors' samples. This sample comprised whole blood, obtained in connection with sensitization to the hapten diphenylcyclopropenone (DPC). This CDR3 is CATSASGELFF. CDR3 sequence (DNA): TGTGCCACCAGTGCTTCCGGGGAGCTGTTTTTT.